The 31 T cell receptor beta chains presented below share a single source sample, sequenced in a study of T-cell memory formation after mild COVID-19. TCRdb independently ran MiXCR on the 5' RACE reads; one entry per CDR3 protein. Of some 300,000 distinct CDR3 sequences in the sample, approximately 22% are singletons; the top ten hold 20% to 25%. Sequencing was performed on PBMCs or a T cell subset sorted from them (not recorded which). These receptors all come from a man in his late teens or twenties who had mild COVID-19 (a few samples of this study predate the infection). Cell type and time point are not known.

This chain joins TRBV6-5 and TRBJ1-2; no clear D gene. CDR1 and CDR2 (germline): MNHEY, SVGAGI. The CDR3 is 15 residues long. The V end was cut by 0 bases, the J end by 3 bases, with 11 bases between. CDR3 loop: CASSYSTPWHYGYTF. CDR3 sequence (DNA): TGTGCCAGCAGTTACTCGACCCCCTGGCACTATGGCTACACCTTC.

This chain joins TRBV7-3 and TRBJ2-1; 7 bases map to TRBD1. CDR1 is SGHTA and CDR2 is FQGTGA in the germline V gene. V was clipped by 4 bases and J by 9 bases; unmatched bases: 6. This CDR3 contains 13 residues. The DNA for the CDR3 is TGTGCCAGCAGCTATGCAGGGGGTGGTGAGCAGTTCTTC. Its translation is CASSYAGGGEQFF. The entire variable domain, with the rest obtained from reference TRBV7-3 and TRBJ2-1, is as follows: GAGVSQTPSNKVTEKGKYVELRCDPISGHTALYWYRQSLGQGPEFLIYFQGTGAADDSGLPNDRFFAVRPEGSVSTLKIQRTERGDSAVYLCASSYAGGGEQFFGPGTRLTVL.

Only a few counts were recorded for this clonotype. CDR3 sequence: CASSPGQASMNTGELFF. CDR3 nucleotides: TGCGCCAGCAGCCCCGGACAGGCTTCAATGAACACCGGGGAGCTGTTTTTT. The chain carries TRBV5-1 and TRBJ2-2, with TRBD1 matching 7 bases. Trimming removed 4 bases from V and 1 base from J; junction bases left unmatched: 10. Germline V gene data show CDR1 as SGHRS and CDR2 as YFSETQ. The CDR3 length is 17 residues.

The chain is built from TRBV3-1 and TRBJ2-7; 7 bases agree with TRBD1. This CDR3 has 14 residues. Trimming at V came to 3 bases and at J to 2 bases, leaving 4 bases not matched to a gene. The germline V gene encodes CDR1 LGHDT and CDR2 YNNKEL (reference sequence). The CDR3 coding sequence is TGTGCCAGCAGCCAGGTACAGGGGCCCTACGAGCAGTACTTC. It encodes CASSQVQGPYEQYF.

Only a few counts were recorded for this clonotype. The V and J genes are TRBV7-2 and TRBJ1-5, with D unclear. Deletions cut 1 base from V and 3 bases from J, with 13 bases between. From germline, CDR1 is SGHTA and CDR2 FQGNSA. CDR3 length: 16 residues. CDR3: CASSLEAIRPNQPQHF. The CDR3 DNA follows: TGTGCCAGCAGCTTAGAGGCCATTCGCCCCAATCAGCCCCAGCATTTT.

V is TRBV3-1 and J is TRBJ1-1; D call uncertain. V gave up 1 base and J gave up 5 bases, with 8 bases separating them. This CDR3 is 13 amino acids long. CDR1 and CDR2 from the germline V gene are LGHDT and YNNKEL (reference sequence). CDR3 region: CASSQAVGTEAFF. CDR3 bases: TGTGCCAGCAGCCAAGCTGTAGGGACTGAAGCTTTCTTT.

The rearrangement joins TRBV18 to TRBJ2-1; D is unclear. Germline CDR1 is KGHSH and CDR2 is LQKENI. The CDR3 is 15 amino acids. The V end was cut by 1 base, the J end by 8 bases, with 15 bases between. The CDR3 here is CASSPLAIRPHEQFF. CDR3 bases: TGTGCCAGCTCACCACTGGCGATCCGACCCCATGAGCAGTTCTTC.

CDR3 sequence: CASSVSGRSTDTQYF. Written as DNA, the CDR3 is TGTGCCAGCAGCGTCTCGGGACGCAGCACAGATACGCAGTATTTT. The V call is TRBV7-9, the J call TRBJ2-3; D tentatively reads TRBD1 or TRBD2 (5 bases each). The germline V gene encodes CDR1 SEHNR and CDR2 FQNEAQ (reference sequence). CDR3 length equals 15 residues. V shed 5 bases and J shed 0 bases, with 12 bases lying between them. Looking up the rest from reference TRBV7-9 and TRBJ2-3 gives the full variable domain: DTGVSQNPRHKITKRGQNVTFRCDPISEHNRLYWYRQTLGQGPEFLTYFQNEAQLEKSRLLSDRFSAERPKGSFSTLEIQRTEQGDSAMYLCASSVSGRSTDTQYFGPGTRLTVL.

CDR3 protein: CASGPGSGELFF. The CDR3 DNA follows: TGTGCCAGCGGGCCCGGCTCCGGGGAGCTGTTTTTT. The chain combines TRBV6-1 with TRBJ2-2; D not certain. The CDR3 consists of 12 residues. V dropped 8 bases and J dropped 6 bases, with 10 bases sitting between them. Germline assignment: CDR1 MNHNS and CDR2 SASEGT.

This sequence joins TRBV5-1 and TRBJ1-5; 7 positions match TRBD1. The CDR3 length is 15 residues. Trimming at V came to 3 bases and at J to 1 base, leaving 4 bases not matched to a gene. Looked up from germline, CDR1 is SGHRS and CDR2 is YFSETQ. CDR3 protein: CASSSQGGSNQPQHF. CDR3 nucleotide sequence: TGCGCCAGCAGCTCGCAGGGGGGAAGCAATCAGCCCCAGCATTTT.

The chain has TRBV25-1 and TRBJ2-3, with D possibly matching TRBD2 (6 bases). CDR1 MGHDK and CDR2 SYGVNS come from the germline V gene. The germline V and J ends were trimmed by 2 bases and 6 bases, with 15 bases remaining between them. The CDR3 runs to 15 residues. The CDR3: CASSEGDGRPDTQYF. CDR3 sequence (DNA): TGTGCCAGCAGTGAAGGGGACGGGAGACCGGATACGCAGTATTTT. Full variable domain (missing parts from reference TRBV25-1 and TRBJ2-3): EADIYQTPRYLVIGTGKKITLECSQTMGHDKMYWYQQDPGMELHLIHYSYGVNSTEKGDLSSESTVSRIRTEHFPLTLESARPSHTSQYLCASSEGDGRPDTQYFGPGTRLTVL.

At least ten counts were recorded for this clonotype. V usage is TRBV5-1 and J usage is TRBJ2-1, with D perhaps matching TRBD2 (6 bases). This CDR3 comprises 14 residues. CDR1 SGHRS and CDR2 YFSETQ come from the germline V gene. V was shortened by 4 bases and J by 3 bases, with 11 bases between the two germline ends. This CDR3 is CASSIGGVYNEQFF. CDR3 nucleotide sequence: TGCGCCAGCAGCATTGGCGGGGTCTACAATGAGCAGTTCTTC.

The genes are TRBV7-2 and TRBJ2-3; TRBD2 agrees at 10 bases. V dropped 5 bases and J dropped 7; count of bases not matched to a gene: 9. The V gene's germline CDR1 is SGHTA and CDR2 FQGNSA. The CDR3 sequence is 15 residues long. CDR3 nucleotide sequence: TGTGCCAGCAGCCCTACTAGCGGGGCGCAGAATACGCAGTATTTT. Residues: CASSPTSGAQNTQYF. Drawing the rest from reference TRBV7-2 and TRBJ2-3, the complete variable domain is GAGVSQSPSNKVTEKGKDVELRCDPISGHTALYWYRQSLGQGLEFLIYFQGNSAPDKSGLPSDRFSAERTGGSVSTLTIQRTQQEDSAVYLCASSPTSGAQNTQYFGPGTRLTVL.

This clonotype has more than one count but fewer than ten. The chain employs TRBV7-2 and TRBJ2-1; perhaps TRBD2 as D (5 bases). V lost 5 bases and J 3 bases, leaving 17 bases between the germline ends. The CDR3 totals 16 residues. Looked up from germline, CDR1 is SGHTA and CDR2 is FQGNSA. CDR3 loop: CASSRNLGLGYNEQFF. CDR3 bases: TGTGCCAGCAGCCGGAATCTTGGACTGGGCTACAATGAGCAGTTCTTC.

This clonotype was detected a few times. The chain has TRBV6-5 and TRBJ2-3, with 10 bases lining up with TRBD1. The ends lost 5 bases at V and 4 bases at J; junction bases unmatched: 9. The CDR3 has 16 amino acids. Looked up from germline, CDR1 is MNHEY and CDR2 is SVGAGI. Written as DNA, the CDR3 is TGTGCCAGCAGTAAACAGCCGGGACAGGGGTCAGATACGCAGTATTTT. This translates into CASSKQPGQGSDTQYF.

This clonotype was seen only a few times. V and J are TRBV7-2 and TRBJ1-2; TRBD1 is a possible D gene (5 bases). Trimming shortened V by 4 bases and J by 6 bases, and 12 bases separated the two germline ends. There are 13 residues in the CDR3. Germline V gene lookup returns CDR1 SGHTA and CDR2 FQGNSA. The CDR3 loop is CASSSRGEHGYTF. The DNA for the CDR3 is TGTGCCAGCAGCTCGAGGGGCGAACATGGCTACACCTTC.

This clonotype has a count of ten or more. This chain joins TRBV15 and TRBJ1-2, with unresolved D. The V end lost 3 bases, the J end lost 1 base, and 12 bases lay between the germline ends. This CDR3 is built from 15 residues. CDR1 LNHNV and CDR2 YYDKDF come from the germline V gene (reference sequence). The CDR3 here is CATSSEARVNYGYTF. The CDR3, as DNA: TGTGCCACCAGCAGCGAAGCGAGGGTTAACTATGGCTACACCTTC.

Regarding this clonotype: One base away lies a much larger clone, so this may be a sequencing read error. The gene calls are TRBV7-2 and TRBJ2-7; no clear D gene. There are 12 residues in the CDR3. V was clipped by 1 base and J by 6 bases, with 7 bases between them. Germline CDR1 reads SGHTA; CDR2 reads FQGNSA. In DNA form, the CDR3 reads TGTGCCAGCAGCTTAGTGGGCTTCGAGCAGTACTTC. This codes for CASSLVGFEQYF.

The chain uses TRBV6-5 and TRBJ1-2; D is possibly TRBD1 (5 bases). The germline V gene encodes CDR1 MNHEY and CDR2 SVGAGI. Trimming left V 4 bases short and J 4 bases short, with 16 bases between. CDR3 length equals 15 residues. The CDR3 here is CASSLVLGEIYGYTF. CDR3 DNA: TGTGCCAGCAGTTTAGTGCTGGGGGAGATCTATGGCTACACCTTC.

The CDR3 nucleotides read TGTGCCAGCACCCACCCGGGGGGTGGGTCGGCTGAAGCTTTCTTT. Its translation is CASTHPGGGSAEAFF. This rearrangement joins TRBV7-9 to TRBJ1-1; possibly TRBD1 for D (5 bases). The CDR3 is made up of 15 amino acids. In germline, CDR1 is SEHNR, CDR2 FQNEAQ (reference sequence). The germline V and J ends were trimmed by 7 bases and 6 bases, with 21 bases remaining between them.

This chain links TRBV5-1 with TRBJ2-1; D is perhaps TRBD1 (5 bases). The length of the CDR3 is 14 residues. CDR1 is SGHRS and CDR2 is YFSETQ in the germline V gene. Trimming took off 2 bases at V and 3 bases at J, with 9 bases between the two ends. DNA of the CDR3: TGCGCCAGCAGCTTTCAGGGCCTCTACAATGAGCAGTTCTTC. Residues: CASSFQGLYNEQFF.

V is TRBV4-3 and J is TRBJ1-2; D is perhaps TRBD1 (5 bases). V shed 0 bases and J shed 5 bases, with 19 bases lying between them. The CDR3 contains 17 residues. Germline assignment: CDR1 LGHNA and CDR2 YSLEER. This CDR3 reads CASSQDGVQASPYGYTF. For the CDR3, the DNA is TGCGCCAGCAGCCAAGATGGAGTACAGGCGTCCCCGTATGGCTACACCTTC.

This clonotype appeared a few times. The chain couples TRBV5-6 to TRBJ2-1, with 10 bases identical to TRBD1. This CDR3 comprises 17 residues. Germline-derived CDR1 and CDR2 are SGHDT and YYEEEE. Trimming cost V 0 bases and J 7 bases; bases outside gene matches: 10. The CDR3 DNA reads as TGTGCCAGCAGCTTGGGGGCCGGGACAGGGGTGGGGAATGAGCAGTTCTTC. Residues: CASSLGAGTGVGNEQFF.

This clonotype was counted once. V gene TRBV7-2 combines with J gene TRBJ2-3, with a possible D match to TRBD2 (6 bases). There are 16 residues in the CDR3. The V gene lost 5 bases and the J gene lost 8 bases, with 23 bases spanning the gap. CDR1 is SGHTA and CDR2 is FQGNSA in the germline V gene. The CDR3 region is CASSPVGTRRKGTQYF. In DNA, the CDR3 is TGTGCCAGCAGCCCTGTCGGGACTCGAAGAAAAGGTACGCAGTATTTT.

V is TRBV7-3 and J is TRBJ2-5; D is uncertain. The germline V and J ends were trimmed by 1 base and 1 base, with 4 bases remaining between them. Germline assignment: CDR1 SGHTA and CDR2 FQGTGA. This CDR3 region has 13 residues. The CDR3 sequence is CASSLNPQETQYF. DNA of the CDR3: TGTGCCAGCAGCTTAAACCCCCAAGAGACCCAGTACTTC.

This clonotype showed up just a few times. The V gene is TRBV4-1, the J gene TRBJ2-7; the D is unclear. Trimming took 3 bases from V and 0 from J, leaving 9 bases between them. This CDR3 has 14 amino acids. CDR1 and CDR2 from the germline V gene are MGHRA and YSYEKL. CDR3 nucleotide sequence: TGCGCCAGCAGCCAGGGCAGGAGCTCCTACGAGCAGTACTTC. It specifies CASSQGRSSYEQYF.

This clonotype was detected a few times. The chain employs TRBV5-1 and TRBJ2-7; possibly TRBD1 or TRBD2 for D (5 bases each). Germline-derived CDR1 and CDR2 are SGHRS and YFSETQ. Trimming took off 2 bases at V and 3 bases at J, with 18 bases between the two ends. This CDR3 contains 16 residues. CDR3 region: CASSLGGRQRHYEQYF. CDR3 nucleotides: TGCGCCAGCAGCTTAGGAGGTCGACAGCGCCACTACGAGCAGTACTTC.

The chain carries TRBV7-9 and TRBJ2-7; 13 nucleotides line up with TRBD2. Germline V CDR1 and CDR2: SEHNR, FQNEAQ (reference sequence). The length of the CDR3 is 15 residues. V shed 5 bases, J shed 2 bases, and the junction held 3 bases outside the gene matches. CDR3 DNA: TGTGCCAGCAGCCACGGACTAGCGGGGGCCTACGAGCAGTACTTC. As protein: CASSHGLAGAYEQYF.

This clonotype was observed a handful of times. This chain joins TRBV4-1 and TRBJ2-7; 10 bases agree with TRBD2. Trimming cost V 8 bases and J 1 base; bases outside gene matches: 8. Germline V CDR1 and CDR2: MGHRA, YSYEKL. This CDR3 is built from 15 residues. The CDR3 protein is CASASGGALSYEQYF. The CDR3 DNA follows: TGCGCCAGCGCCAGCGGGGGGGCCCTGTCCTACGAGCAGTACTTC.

There are many counts of this clonotype. The rearrangement joins TRBV5-1 to TRBJ1-2; weak D call: TRBD1 (6 bases). V lost 0 bases and J lost 3, with 12 bases in between. The germline gives CDR1 SGHRS, CDR2 YFSETQ. This CDR3 is 15 amino acids long. CDR3: CASSLEQGPYYGYTF. The DNA for the CDR3 is TGCGCCAGCAGCTTGGAGCAGGGGCCCTACTATGGCTACACCTTC.

The chain carries TRBV6-5 and TRBJ2-1; 7 positions agree with TRBD1. Germline CDR1 and CDR2: MNHEY and SVGAGI. This CDR3 is built from 15 residues. Trimming at V came to 3 bases and at J to 5 bases, leaving 7 bases not matched to a gene. As DNA, the CDR3 is TGTGCCAGCAGTTATCTAGGGGGCACCAACAATGAGCAGTTCTTC. Protein: CASSYLGGTNNEQFF.